This T cell receptor beta chain derives from a study of Graves' ophthalmopathy and Graves' hyperthyroidism. This CDR3 is 15 amino acids long. V was cut by 4 bases and J by 1 base, with 13 bases left in between. The germline V gene has CDR1 SNHLY and CDR2 FYNNEI. This clonotype came up many times. Investigators amplified TCR beta CDR3 regions from RNA transcripts. Second-round multiplex PCR came after a first-round RT-PCR that employed HTBI primers. Via MiXCR, TCRdb re-called the multiplex PCR reads, giving one row per CDR3 protein. Among about 740,000 distinct CDR3 sequences listed, approximately 40% were seen once. The source of the PBMCs was around 10 ml of fresh peripheral blood.

This clonotype originated in an adult man with Graves' ophthalmopathy. Sequenced material: peripheral blood. The V gene is TRBV2, the J gene TRBJ2-5; D assignment may be TRBD1 or TRBD2 (5 bases each). The CDR3, as DNA: TGTGCCAGCAGTGCGGCCGCTGGGGGCCAAGAGACCCAGTACTTC. Translation: CASSAAAGGQETQYF.